A selection of T cell receptor beta chains follows, all from one sample in a study of T cell responses to AZD1222 COVID-19 vaccine. Sequenced by immunoSEQ multiplex PCR; TCRdb stores in-frame clones only, minus some. Of roughly 70,000 clones detected, about 91% appear once; the ten largest clones hold around 9.3%. The sequencing here drew on peripheral blood, taken 28 days after the second AZD1222 dose. Source of these receptors: an adult who received the AZD1222 COVID-19 vaccine. The CDR3 runs from the conserved cysteine through the conserved F or W. A D gene is named only where the DNA matches it firmly. A clone size is listed for some rows: how often the clone was seen (once, few, many), or a class if it is expanded.

j_call	v_call	clone_size	d_call	cdr3_aa	cdr3_nt
TRBJ2-7	TRBV5-6	-	-	CASSLVGGTYEQYF	TGTGCCAGCAGCTTGGTCGGCGGGACCTACGAGCAGTACTTC
TRBJ2-1	TRBV2	-	TRBD1	CASRAQTGPDYNEQFF	TGTGCCAGCAGGGCCCAGACAGGGCCCGACTACAATGAGCAGTTCTTC
TRBJ1-4	TRBV12-3/TRBV12-4	-	-	CASSLDGGEKLFF	TGTGCCAGCAGTTTAGACGGGGGTGAAAAACTGTTTTTT
TRBJ1-2	TRBV19	-	-	CASSLGGGGGYTF	TGTGCCAGTAGTCTAGGCGGGGGCGGTGGCTACACCTTC
TRBJ2-3	TRBV7-8	-	-	CASSAIPLGPGTDTQYF	TGTGCCAGCAGCGCAATCCCATTGGGCCCGGGCACAGATACGCAGTATTTT
TRBJ1-5	TRBV10-1	-	-	CASSESHQGQPQHF	TGCGCCAGCAGTGAGTCGCATCAGGGGCAGCCCCAGCATTTT
TRBJ2-3	TRBV21-1	-	-	CASSNEGGTSGNTDTQYF	TGTGCCAGCAGCAACGAGGGGGGGACTAGCGGGAACACAGATACGCAGTATTTT
TRBJ1-6	TRBV11-2	-	-	CASSLSDRLNSPLHF	TGTGCCAGCAGCTTATCAGACAGGTTAAATTCACCCCTCCACTTT
TRBJ1-1	TRBV7-2	-	-	CASSLSGRGSVNTEAFF	TGTGCCAGCAGCTTATCCGGCAGGGGTTCTGTGAACACTGAAGCTTTCTTT
TRBJ1-4	TRBV11-3	once	-	CASSFGRGEKLFF	TGTGCCAGCAGCTTCGGACGTGGAGAAAAACTGTTTTTT
TRBJ1-1	TRBV10-3	-	-	CATQGPNTEAFF	TGTGCCACCCAGGGGCCGAACACTGAAGCTTTCTTT
TRBJ1-6	TRBV28	-	-	CASIQGANSPLHF	TGTGCCAGCATACAAGGGGCCAATTCACCCCTCCACTTT
TRBJ1-3	TRBV4-1	-	TRBD1	CASSQGQRKNTIYF	TGCGCCAGCAGCCAGGGACAGCGGAAAAACACCATATATTTT
TRBJ1-2	TRBV12-3/TRBV12-4	-	-	CASSFDRIYGYTF	TGTGCCAGCAGTTTCGACAGAATCTATGGCTACACCTTC
TRBJ2-3	TRBV5-4	-	TRBD2	CASSPRTSGGGRTDTQYF	TGTGCCAGCAGCCCTCGGACTAGCGGGGGAGGTCGGACAGATACGCAGTATTTT
TRBJ2-2	TRBV19	-	TRBD1	CASRDRGQGGELFF	TGTGCCAGTAGGGACAGGGGGCAGGGCGGGGAGCTGTTTTTT
TRBJ1-3	TRBV9	-	-	CASSGPCPGYEGNTIYF	TGTGCCAGCAGCGGCCCTTGTCCAGGGTACGAAGGAAACACCATATATTTT
TRBJ1-5	TRBV15	-	-	CATSRDQGGGQPQHF	TGTGCCACCAGCAGAGATCAAGGGGGTGGTCAGCCCCAGCATTTT
TRBJ1-6	TRBV5-4	-	-	CASSLRGHNSPLHF	TGTGCCAGCAGCTTGCGGGGACATAATTCACCCCTCCACTTT
TRBJ1-2	TRBV24-1	-	-	CATSRDRSRGYTF	TGTGCCACCAGTCGTGACAGATCTAGGGGCTACACCTTC
TRBJ1-6	TRBV19	few	-	CASSIDLRANSPLHF	TGTGCCAGTAGTATAGATCTCAGGGCTAATTCACCCCTCCACTTT
TRBJ1-5	TRBV2	-	-	CASSEALAGNQPQHF	TGTGCCAGCAGTGAAGCATTGGCCGGCAATCAGCCCCAGCATTTT
TRBJ2-1	TRBV9	few	-	CASSATGTHNEQFF	TGTGCCAGCAGCGCTACCGGGACTCACAATGAGCAGTTCTTC
TRBJ1-2	TRBV30	-	TRBD1	CAWSAQGVWGYTF	TGTGCCTGGAGCGCACAGGGGGTCTGGGGCTACACCTTC
TRBJ2-1	TRBV10-3	-	-	CAISITGISYNEQFF	TGTGCCATCAGCATCACAGGGATATCCTACAATGAGCAGTTCTTC
TRBJ1-2	TRBV30	-	TRBD1	CAWSLQGILGGYTF	TGTGCCTGGAGCCTACAGGGGATCCTGGGTGGCTACACCTTC
TRBJ2-7	TRBV19	-	-	CASSPEFGPTYEQYF	TGTGCCAGTAGCCCCGAGTTCGGCCCTACCTACGAGCAGTACTTC
TRBJ2-3	TRBV7-3	-	TRBD2	CASSPARASGGSYTDTQYF	TGTGCCAGCAGTCCCGCCCGGGCTAGCGGGGGGAGCTACACAGATACGCAGTATTTT
TRBJ1-2	TRBV19	-	TRBD1	CASSIPGTGRTYGYTF	TGTGCCAGTAGTATCCCGGGGACAGGGAGGACCTATGGCTACACCTTC
TRBJ1-2	TRBV28	-	TRBD1	CASGWTGRFNYGYTF	TGTGCCAGCGGGTGGACAGGCCGATTTAACTATGGCTACACCTTC
TRBJ1-1	TRBV5-6	-	-	CASSFRDRGRARSTEAFF	TGTGCCAGCAGCTTCCGAGATAGGGGCAGGGCGCGATCAACTGAAGCTTTCTTT
TRBJ2-5	TRBV4-1	once	-	CASSQVALVQETQYF	TGCGCCAGCAGCCAAGTAGCCCTAGTACAAGAGACCCAGTACTTC
TRBJ2-2	TRBV27	-	TRBD2	CASRPGGSGELFF	TGTGCCAGCAGACCGGGGGGATCCGGGGAGCTGTTTTTT
TRBJ2-5	TRBV5-4	-	-	CASGTRGVETQYF	TGTGCCTCGGGTACCAGGGGGGTAGAGACCCAGTACTTC
TRBJ1-4	TRBV3-1/TRBV3-2	-	TRBD1	CASSQGDRDEKLFF	TGTGCCAGCAGCCAGGGGGACAGGGATGAAAAACTGTTTTTT
TRBJ2-5	TRBV9	-	TRBD2	CASSPHSSGQETQYF	TGTGCCAGCAGCCCCCATTCTAGCGGCCAAGAGACCCAGTACTTC
TRBJ1-6	TRBV6-5	-	-	CASSYSNSPLHF	TGTGCCAGCAGTTACTCCAACTCACCCCTCCACTTT
TRBJ2-3	TRBV4-2	few	TRBD2	CASSQDPGLARYF	TGTGCCAGCAGCCAAGATCCGGGACTAGCGCGTTATTTT
TRBJ1-2	TRBV4-1	-	-	CASSPPFLPGGYTF	TGCGCCAGCAGCCCACCCTTTCTGCCGGGTGGCTACACCTTC
TRBJ2-2	TRBV7-2	-	-	CASSLGGRLRRELFF	TGTGCCAGCAGCTTAGGAGGGCGGCTCCGGAGGGAGCTGTTTTTT
TRBJ1-2	TRBV2	-	-	CASDGRPHNYGYTF	TGTGCCAGCGACGGTCGCCCCCACAACTATGGCTACACCTTC
TRBJ1-1	TRBV4-3	-	-	CASSQARVTEAFF	TGCGCCAGCAGCCAAGCAAGGGTCACTGAAGCTTTCTTT
TRBJ2-3	TRBV19	-	-	CASSRGVTDTQYF	TGTGCCAGTAGTAGGGGGGTCACAGATACGCAGTATTTT
TRBJ2-7	TRBV27	-	-	CASSWGTRPGLFYEQYF	TGTGCCAGCAGTTGGGGGACTCGGCCAGGGCTGTTCTACGAGCAGTACTTC
TRBJ1-1	TRBV27	-	TRBD1	CASSFSRTGRFFANTEAFF	TGTGCCAGCAGTTTTTCTAGGACAGGGAGGTTCTTCGCCAACACTGAAGCTTTCTTT
TRBJ1-2	TRBV29-1	-	TRBD1	CSAAPGQGDYGYTF	TGCAGCGCCGCGCCGGGACAGGGGGACTATGGCTACACCTTC
TRBJ2-4	TRBV7-9	-	-	CASSLDWDIQYF	TGTGCCAGCAGCTTAGACTGGGACATTCAGTACTTC